This TCR beta chain derives from a study of T cells after yellow fever vaccination. Whole-study context: Separation of EM, EMRA, CM and Tscm memory subsets by sorting relied on CD3, CD45RA, CCR7 and CD95.

V lost 5 bases, J lost 0 bases, and 3 bases stayed unmatched. The CDR3 consists of 14 residues. This clonotype was detected many times. The study made its TCR cDNA through 5'RACE template switching. That step introduced a universal primer site along with UMIs. TCRdb reanalysed the 5' RACE reads using MiXCR and keeps one entry per CDR3 protein. The repertoire has over 10,000 distinct CDR3 sequences, roughly 5.8% of them found once; the top ten carry around 1%. Overall study results and limits: Weaker, the secondary response had a peak occurring faster, on day 5 versus 15. Booster sampling recovered most clones from primary vaccination (about 97% CD4, around 88% CD8).

This receptor was obtained from a man younger than 45 who received the YFV17D yellow fever vaccine. The V and J genes are TRBV12-3 or TRBV12-4 and TRBJ1-1, with TRBD1 identical over 7 bases. Material: PBMCs, either bulk or a sorted T-cell subset (CD4+, CD8+, memory, or dextramer-sorted; not recorded which), obtained on the day of the yellow fever booster vaccination. CDR3 sequence: CASSKGGMNTEAFF. Written as DNA, the CDR3 is TGTGCCAGCAGTAAAGGGGGCATGAACACTGAAGCTTTCTTT.